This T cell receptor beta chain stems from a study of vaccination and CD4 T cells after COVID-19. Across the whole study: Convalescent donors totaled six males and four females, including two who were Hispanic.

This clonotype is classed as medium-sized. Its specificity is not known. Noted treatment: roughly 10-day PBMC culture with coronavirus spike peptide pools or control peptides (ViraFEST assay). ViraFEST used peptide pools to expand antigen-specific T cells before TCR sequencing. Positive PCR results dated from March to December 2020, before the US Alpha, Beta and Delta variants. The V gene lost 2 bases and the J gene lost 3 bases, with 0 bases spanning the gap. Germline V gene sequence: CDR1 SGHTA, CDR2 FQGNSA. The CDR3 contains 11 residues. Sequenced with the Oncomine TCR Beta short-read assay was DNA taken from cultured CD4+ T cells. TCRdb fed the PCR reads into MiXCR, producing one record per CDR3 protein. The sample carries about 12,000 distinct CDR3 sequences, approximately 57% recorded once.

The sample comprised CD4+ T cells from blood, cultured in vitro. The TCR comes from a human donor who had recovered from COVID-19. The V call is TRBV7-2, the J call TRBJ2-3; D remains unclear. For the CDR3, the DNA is TGTGCCAGCAGCTTAACAGATACGCAGTATTTT. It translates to CASSLTDTQYF.